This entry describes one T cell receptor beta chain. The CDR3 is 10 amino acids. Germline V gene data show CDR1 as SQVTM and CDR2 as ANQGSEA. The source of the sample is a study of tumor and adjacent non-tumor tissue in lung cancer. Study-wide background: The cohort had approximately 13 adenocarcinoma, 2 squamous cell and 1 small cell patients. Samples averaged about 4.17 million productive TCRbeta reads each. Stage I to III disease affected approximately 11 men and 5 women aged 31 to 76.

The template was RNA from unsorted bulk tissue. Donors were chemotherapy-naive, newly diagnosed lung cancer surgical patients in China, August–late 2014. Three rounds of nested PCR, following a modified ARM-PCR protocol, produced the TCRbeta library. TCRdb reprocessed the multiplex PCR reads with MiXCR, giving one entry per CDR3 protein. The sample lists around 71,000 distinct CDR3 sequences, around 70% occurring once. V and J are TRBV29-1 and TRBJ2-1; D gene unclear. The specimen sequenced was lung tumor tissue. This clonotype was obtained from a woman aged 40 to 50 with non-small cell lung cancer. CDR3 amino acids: CCIGYNEQFF. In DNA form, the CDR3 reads TGCTGCATTGGGTACAATGAGCAGTTCTTC.